The present entry profiles one T cell receptor beta chain with its context. Extraction also yielded germline DNA, while blood RNA was obtained from unsorted whole blood. This record belongs to a study of tumor-infiltrating lymphocytes in primary liver carcinoma. The V and J ends lost 8 bases and 6 bases respectively, with 11 bases between them. This CDR3 has 11 amino acids. TCR beta cDNA was made from around 520 ng total RNA with a constant-region primer. Library construction for TCR beta comprised three nested multiplex PCR rounds performed with slightly modified ARM-PCR. Forward primers for TRBV1-TRBV30 and a C-beta reverse primer served the first two PCR rounds, at around 9 cycles each. TCRdb fed the multiplex PCR reads into MiXCR, producing one record per CDR3 protein. The sample yields about 210,000 distinct CDR3 sequences, about 61% seen once.

The receptor was isolated from a woman aged 55-69 years with primary liver carcinoma and hepatitis B virus infection. This sequence joins TRBV12-3 or TRBV12-4 and TRBJ2-7; a possible D gene is TRBD2 (6 bases). The source material was peripheral blood. The CDR3 DNA reads TGTGCCAGCGGGGCGGGGTTCGAGCAGTACTTC. Protein sequence: CASGAGFEQYF.